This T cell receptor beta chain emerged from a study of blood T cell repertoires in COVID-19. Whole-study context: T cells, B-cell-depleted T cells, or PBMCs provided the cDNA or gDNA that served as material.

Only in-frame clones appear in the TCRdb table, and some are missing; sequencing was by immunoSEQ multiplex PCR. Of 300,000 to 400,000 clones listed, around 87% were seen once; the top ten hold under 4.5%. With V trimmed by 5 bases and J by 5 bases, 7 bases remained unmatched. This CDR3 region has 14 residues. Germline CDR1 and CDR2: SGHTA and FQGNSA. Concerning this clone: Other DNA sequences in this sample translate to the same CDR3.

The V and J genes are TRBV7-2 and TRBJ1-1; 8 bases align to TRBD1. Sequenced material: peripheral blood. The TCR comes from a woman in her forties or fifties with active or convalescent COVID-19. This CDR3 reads CASSPRQGRTEAFF. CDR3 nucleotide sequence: TGTGCCAGCAGCCCTAGACAGGGGAGGACTGAAGCTTTCTTT.